This T cell receptor beta chain was identified in a study of blood T cell repertoires in COVID-19. Study as a whole: The samples span acute and convalescent COVID-19 from the United States, Italy and Spain. The cDNA or gDNA used as material had been derived from T cells, B-cell-depleted T cells, or PBMCs.

This clone has a handful of counts. Germline CDR1 and CDR2: MDHEN and SYDVKM. The CDR3 spans 16 residues. J was trimmed by 3 bases and V by 6 bases; bases with no gene match: 10. In the authors' workflow: Reference gene primers were amplified, and this amplification served to estimate nucleated cell counts. Only in-frame clones appear in the TCRdb table, and some are missing; sequencing was by immunoSEQ multiplex PCR. That table gives V, J and clone size, and the DNA gave D and trimming. Of about 160,000 clones listed, about 81% are singletons. The sample was peripheral blood. V gene TRBV28 combines with J gene TRBJ2-7; 11 bases match TRBD1. This clonotype originated in an elderly woman with acute or convalescent COVID-19. CDR3 nucleotides: TGTGCCAGCAGACCAGGATCCGGGACAGGGGGCTACGAGCAGTACTTC. Translated: CASRPGSGTGGYEQYF.